This TCR beta chain originates from a study of cytomegalovirus exposure and HLA in healthy donors. Concerning this clone itself: Antigen unknown.

Study-level findings and limits: Across all donors, roughly uniform sequencing depth was an assumption of the presence/absence analyses. Most sequenced TCRs were rare (though some public TCRs occurred in many donors). Analyzed later, association rates of TCRs varied across HLA loci, with DRB1 most and HLA-C fewest.

Healthy bone marrow donors formed the donor group. Researchers ran the PCR with 60 Vbeta and 13 Jbeta primers. Clones were sequenced by immunoSEQ multiplex PCR, and TCRdb holds only the in-frame ones, with some missing. The table shows 120,000 or so clones, with approximately 75% occurring only once. CDR3 length: 14 residues. The junction had 5 bases not matched to a gene; V was cut back by 3 bases and J by 9 bases. Germline V gene data show CDR1 as SEHNR and CDR2 as FQNEAQ (reference sequence). Material for sequencing was PBMCs. J is TRBJ1-6 and V is TRBV7-9, with TRBD1 matching 7 bases. The sequence came from a man aged 50-60 years in good health and CMV-seropositive. The CDR3 DNA reads as TGTGCCAGCAGCTTGACAGGGAACTCTTCACCCCTCCACTTT. Amino acids: CASSLTGNSSPLHF. Complete variable domain (other parts from reference TRBV7-9 and TRBJ1-6): DTGVSQNPRHKITKRGQNVTFRCDPISEHNRLYWYRQTLGQGPEFLTYFQNEAQLEKSRLLSDRFSAERPKGSFSTLEIQRTEQGDSAMYLCASSLTGNSSPLHFGNGTRLTVT.